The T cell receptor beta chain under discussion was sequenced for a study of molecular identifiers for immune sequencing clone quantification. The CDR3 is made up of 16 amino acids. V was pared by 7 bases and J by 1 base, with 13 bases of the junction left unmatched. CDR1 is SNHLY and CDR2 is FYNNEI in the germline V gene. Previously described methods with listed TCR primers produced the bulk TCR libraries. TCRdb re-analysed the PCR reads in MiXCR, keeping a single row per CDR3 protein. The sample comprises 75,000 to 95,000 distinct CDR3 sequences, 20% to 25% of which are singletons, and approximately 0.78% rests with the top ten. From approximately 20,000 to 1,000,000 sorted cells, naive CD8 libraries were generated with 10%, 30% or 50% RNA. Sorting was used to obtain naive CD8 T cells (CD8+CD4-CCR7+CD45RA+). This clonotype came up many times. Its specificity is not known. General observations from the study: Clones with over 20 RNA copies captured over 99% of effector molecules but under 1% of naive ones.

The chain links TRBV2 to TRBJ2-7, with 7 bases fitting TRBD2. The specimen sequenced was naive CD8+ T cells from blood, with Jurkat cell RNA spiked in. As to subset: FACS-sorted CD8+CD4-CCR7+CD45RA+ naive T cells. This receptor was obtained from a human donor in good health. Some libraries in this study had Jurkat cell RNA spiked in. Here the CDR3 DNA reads TGTGCCAGCACCGATAATCTAGCGGTACGGTCCTACGAGCAGTACTTC. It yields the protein CASTDNLAVRSYEQYF.